Listed here are 7 T cell receptor beta chains from one sample, sequenced in a study of CD8+ T cells in alopecia areata (dated 2018 in TCRdb). Libraries were built with the immunoSEQ multiplex PCR assay. RNA was extracted from all samples and reverse transcribed into cDNA, which served as template for TCR sequencing. TCRdb took over this immuneACCESS table, retaining in-frame rearrangements with V and J assigned. Such tables are incomplete; in checked studies, under half of the missing clones stem from an unresolved V gene, and the remainder is unexplained. In this sample, about 110,000 clones appear, none counted once only. Jointly, the top ten make up around 20% of the sample. Material for sequencing was lesional skin. These receptors were collected from a C3H/HeJ mouse with alopecia areata. The MHC haplotype for this mouse line is H2-k.

This clone has more than one count but fewer than ten. TCRdb lists a protein that is different at residue 12 from the translated DNA; the protein given here uses the DNA translation. Gene labels here are mouse ones. The CDR3 end lies 3 residues beyond the end of the read and is filled in from the germline J gene. This sequence joins TRBV13-3 and TRBJ1-6, with 9 bases identical to TRBD1. Being an ORF, TRBJ1-6 has a function that is uncertain. This CDR3 spans 15 amino acids. The V gene end was trimmed by 4 bases and the J gene end by 8 bases; junction bases not matched to a gene: 7. Germline CDR1 is NNHDY and CDR2 is SYVADS. CDR3 bases read: TGTGCCAGCAGTCCCGGGACAGGGATTGATTCGCCC. Protein product: CASSPGTGIDSP. The entire CDR3 protein reads CASSPGTGIDSPLYF.

This clone was observed a few times. The genes are named according to mouse. The read finishes 4 residues shy of the CDR3 end, and the germline J gene is used to complete it. The rearrangement links TRBV19 to TRBJ2-1, with 12 bases matching TRBD2. Germline V CDR1 and CDR2: FNHDT, SITEND (reference sequence). After removal of 6 bases from V and 2 bases from J, the junction contained 6 bases not matched to a gene. The CDR3 extends over 16 amino acids. The sequenced CDR3 bases are TGTGCCAGCACCCCGGGACTGGGGGGAGACTATGCT. It yields the protein CASTPGLGGDYA. The whole CDR3 is CASTPGLGGDYAEQFF.

Points on this clone: These gene names are mouse names. The observed sequence ends 4 residues before the CDR3 terminus, with the missing tail filled in from the germline J gene. The chain has TRBV1 and TRBJ1-1; possible D gene TRBD1, 6 bases. Germline lookup yields CDR1 NSQYPW and CDR2 LRSPGD (reference sequence). V lost 0 bases to trimming and J lost 0 bases, with 11 bases between them. CDR3 length: 16 residues. CDR3 bases read: TGCACCTGCAGTGCAGATCTGACAGGAGCAAACACA. It codes for CTCSADLTGANT. The entire CDR3 is CTCSADLTGANTEVFF.

This clone was observed a handful of times. The TCRdb protein fails to match the DNA translation at residue 11; the protein reported here was translated from the DNA. Mouse gene names apply. Read data end 3 residues before the CDR3 end; the end is taken from the germline J gene. The chain couples TRBV19 to TRBJ1-3; tentative D call: TRBD1 (5 bases). CDR3 length: 14 residues. CDR1 and CDR2 (germline): FNHDT, SITEND (reference sequence). Trimming left V 6 bases short and J 0 bases short, with 10 bases between. CDR3 sequence: CASTAGFSGNTLYF. The sequenced CDR3 bases are TGTGCCAGCACCGCAGGGTTTTCTGGAAATACG.

This clone has a handful of counts. These gene names are mouse names. The read is 4 residues too short to cover the CDR3 end, so that end is filled in from the germline J gene. The J gene is TRBJ2-1, the V gene TRBV13-2; 7 bases are a match to TRBD1. The germline CDR1 and CDR2 sequences are NNHNN and SYGAGS (reference sequence). The CDR3 consists of 15 residues. Unmatched junction bases numbered 2, after V lost 2 bases and J lost 0 bases. The part of the CDR3 DNA that was read is TGTGCCAGCGGTGACGGGACAGATAACTATGCT. This codes for CASGDGTDNYA. The CDR3 in full is CASGDGTDNYAEQFF.

Points on this clone: The protein recorded in TCRdb does not match the translated DNA at residue 13; the protein presented here comes from translating the DNA. Gene labels here are mouse ones. The read gets to within 3 residues of the CDR3 end, and the germline J gene fills in the rest. V gene TRBV13-2 combines with J gene TRBJ1-6; a weak D match, TRBD1 (6 bases). TRBJ1-6 is classed as an ORF, of uncertain function. CDR1 NNHNN and CDR2 SYGAGS come from the germline V gene (reference sequence). V shed 1 base and J shed 0 bases, with 8 bases lying between them. The CDR3 runs to 16 residues. The sequenced part of the CDR3 DNA is TGTGCCAGCGGTGATCAACAGGGTTCCTATAATTCGCCC. Residues: CASGDQQGSYNSP. The full CDR3 protein reads CASGDQQGSYNSPLYF.

This clone has just a few counts. The listed genes are named as in mouse. The read is 4 residues too short to cover the CDR3 end, so that end is filled in from the germline J gene. This chain links TRBV13-3 with TRBJ2-1; 7 bases map to TRBD1. Germline V gene data show CDR1 as NNHDY and CDR2 as SYVADS. This CDR3 has 15 amino acids. The J segment lost 0 bases and the V segment lost 2 bases, leaving 2 bases of the junction unmatched. CDR3 sequence reads: CASSEDRANYAEQFF. CDR3 bases read: TGTGCCAGCAGTGAAGACAGGGCTAACTATGCT.